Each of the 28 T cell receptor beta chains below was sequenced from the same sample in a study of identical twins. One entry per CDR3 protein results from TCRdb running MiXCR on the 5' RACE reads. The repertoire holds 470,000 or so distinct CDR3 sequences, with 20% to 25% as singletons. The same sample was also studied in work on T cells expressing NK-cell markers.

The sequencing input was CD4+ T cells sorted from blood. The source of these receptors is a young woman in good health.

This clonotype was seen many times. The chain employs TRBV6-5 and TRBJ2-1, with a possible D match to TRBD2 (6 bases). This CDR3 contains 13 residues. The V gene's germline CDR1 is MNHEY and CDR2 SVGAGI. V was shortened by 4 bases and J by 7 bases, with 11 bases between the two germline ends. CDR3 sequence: CASSSGLPNEQFF. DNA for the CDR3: TGTGCCAGCAGTTCGGGACTGCCAAATGAGCAGTTCTTC.

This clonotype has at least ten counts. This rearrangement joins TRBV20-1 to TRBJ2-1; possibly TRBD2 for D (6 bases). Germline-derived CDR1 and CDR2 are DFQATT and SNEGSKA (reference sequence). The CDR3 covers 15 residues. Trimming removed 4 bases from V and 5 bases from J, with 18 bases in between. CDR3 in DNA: TGCAGTGCTACCGACCTGCGGGACCCAGACAATGAGCAGTTCTTC. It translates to CSATDLRDPDNEQFF.

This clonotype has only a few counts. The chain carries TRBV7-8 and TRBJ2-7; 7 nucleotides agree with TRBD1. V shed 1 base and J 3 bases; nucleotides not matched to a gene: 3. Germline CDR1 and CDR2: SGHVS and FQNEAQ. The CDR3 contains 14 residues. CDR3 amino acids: CASSLGGQFYEQYF. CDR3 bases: TGTGCCAGCAGCTTAGGGGGACAGTTCTACGAGCAGTACTTC. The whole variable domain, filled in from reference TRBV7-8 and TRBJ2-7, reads GAGVSQSPRYKVAKRGQDVALRCDPISGHVSLFWYQQALGQGPEFLTYFQNEAQLDKSGLPSDRFFAERPEGSVSTLKIQRTQQEDSAVYLCASSLGGQFYEQYFGPGTRLTVT.

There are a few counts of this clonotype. The chain's CDR3 is CASSGYYGYTF. DNA of the CDR3: TGTGCCAGTAGTGGGTACTATGGCTACACCTTC. The rearrangement links TRBV19 to TRBJ1-2; D gene unclear. V gave up 5 bases and J gave up 3 bases, with 4 bases separating them. Germline CDR1 reads LNHDA; CDR2 reads SQIVND (reference sequence). This CDR3 is 11 amino acids long.

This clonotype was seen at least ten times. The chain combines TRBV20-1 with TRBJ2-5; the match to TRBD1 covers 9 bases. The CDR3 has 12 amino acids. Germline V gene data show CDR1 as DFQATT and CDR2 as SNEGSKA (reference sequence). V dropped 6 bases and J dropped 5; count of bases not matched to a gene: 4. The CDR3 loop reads CSARDRVETQYF. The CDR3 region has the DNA TGCAGTGCGAGGGACAGGGTTGAGACCCAGTACTTC.

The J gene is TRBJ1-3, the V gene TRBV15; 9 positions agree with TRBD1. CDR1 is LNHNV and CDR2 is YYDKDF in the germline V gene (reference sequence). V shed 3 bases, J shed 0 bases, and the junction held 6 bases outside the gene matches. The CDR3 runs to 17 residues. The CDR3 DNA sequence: TGTGCCACCAGCAGGACCGGGACAGGGTACTCTGGAAACACCATATATTTT. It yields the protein CATSRTGTGYSGNTIYF. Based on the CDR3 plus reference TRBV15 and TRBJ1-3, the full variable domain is DAMVIQNPRYQVTQFGKPVTLSCSQTLNHNVMYWYQQKSSQAPKLLFHYYDKDFNNEADTPDNFQSRRPNTSFCFLDIRSPGLGDTAMYLCATSRTGTGYSGNTIYFGEGSWLTVV.

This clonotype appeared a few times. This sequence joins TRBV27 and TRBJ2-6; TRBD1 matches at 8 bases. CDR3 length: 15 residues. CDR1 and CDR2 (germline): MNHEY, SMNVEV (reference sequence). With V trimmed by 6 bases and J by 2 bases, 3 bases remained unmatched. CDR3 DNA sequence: TGTGCCAGCAGGTCACAGGGGGCTGGGGCCAACGTCCTGACTTTC. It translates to CASRSQGAGANVLTF.

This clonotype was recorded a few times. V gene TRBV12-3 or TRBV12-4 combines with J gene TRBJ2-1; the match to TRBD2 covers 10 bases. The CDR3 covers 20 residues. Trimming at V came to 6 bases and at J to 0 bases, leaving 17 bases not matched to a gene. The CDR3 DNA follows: TGTGCCAGCAGCAACCCCCCGCGTAGCGGGAGGACTACCTCCTACAATGAGCAGTTCTTC. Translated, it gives CASSNPPRSGRTTSYNEQFF.

The CDR3 DNA sequence: TGTGCCAGCAGCGACATTGGAGGGCTAGCGGGGAGCTCGGGCACAGATACGCAGTATTTT. Its protein product is CASSDIGGLAGSSGTDTQYF. The chain is built from TRBV3-1 and TRBJ2-3; 9 bases match TRBD2. Germline V CDR1 and CDR2: LGHDT, YNNKEL (reference sequence). The CDR3 runs 20 residues. V lost 5 bases, J lost 1 base, and 19 bases stayed unmatched.

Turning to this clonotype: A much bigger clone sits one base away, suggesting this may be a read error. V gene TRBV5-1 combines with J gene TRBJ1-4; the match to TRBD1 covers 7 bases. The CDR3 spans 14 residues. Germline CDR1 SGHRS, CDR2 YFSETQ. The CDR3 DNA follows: TGCGCCAGCAGCTTGGACAGGGGAATTGAAGAACTGTTTTTT. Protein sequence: CASSLDRGIEELFF.

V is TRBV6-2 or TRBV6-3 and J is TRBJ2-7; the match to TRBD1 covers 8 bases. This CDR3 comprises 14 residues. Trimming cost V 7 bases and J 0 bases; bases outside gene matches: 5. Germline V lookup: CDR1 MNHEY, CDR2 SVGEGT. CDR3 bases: TGTGCCAGCAACAGACAGGGGAACTCCTACGAGCAGTACTTC. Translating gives CASNRQGNSYEQYF.

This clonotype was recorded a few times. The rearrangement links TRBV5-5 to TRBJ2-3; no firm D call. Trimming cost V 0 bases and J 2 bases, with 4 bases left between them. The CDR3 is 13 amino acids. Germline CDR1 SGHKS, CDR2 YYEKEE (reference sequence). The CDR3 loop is CASSLVDTDTQYF. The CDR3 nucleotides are TGTGCCAGCAGCTTGGTGGACACAGATACGCAGTATTTT. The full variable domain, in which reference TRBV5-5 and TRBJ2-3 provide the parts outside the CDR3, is DAGVTQSPTHLIKTRGQQVTLRCSPISGHKSVSWYQQVLGQGPQFIFQYYEKEERGRGNFPDRFSARQFPNYSSELNVNALLLGDSALYLCASSLVDTDTQYFGPGTRLTVL.

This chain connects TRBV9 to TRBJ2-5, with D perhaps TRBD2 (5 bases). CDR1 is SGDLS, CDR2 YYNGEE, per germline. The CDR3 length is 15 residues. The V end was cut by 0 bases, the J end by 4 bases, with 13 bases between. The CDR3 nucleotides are TGTGCCAGCAGCGTAGATCCCGCGAGCGGAGAGACCCAGTACTTC. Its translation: CASSVDPASGETQYF.

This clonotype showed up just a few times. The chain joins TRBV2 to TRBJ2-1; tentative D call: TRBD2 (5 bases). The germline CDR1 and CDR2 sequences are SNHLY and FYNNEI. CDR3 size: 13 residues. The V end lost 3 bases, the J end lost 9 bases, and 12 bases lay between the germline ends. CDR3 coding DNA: TGTGCCAGCAGTGAGCGTAGCGTCGGTGAGCAGTTCTTC. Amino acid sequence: CASSERSVGEQFF.

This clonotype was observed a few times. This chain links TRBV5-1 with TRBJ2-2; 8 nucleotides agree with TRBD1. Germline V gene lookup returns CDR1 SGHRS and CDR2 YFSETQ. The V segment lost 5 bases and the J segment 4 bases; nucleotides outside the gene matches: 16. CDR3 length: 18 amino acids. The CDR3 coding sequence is TGCGCCAGCAGAAGGGGACAGGACGGTCCCTCTGCCACCGGGGAGCTGTTTTTT. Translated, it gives CASRRGQDGPSATGELFF.

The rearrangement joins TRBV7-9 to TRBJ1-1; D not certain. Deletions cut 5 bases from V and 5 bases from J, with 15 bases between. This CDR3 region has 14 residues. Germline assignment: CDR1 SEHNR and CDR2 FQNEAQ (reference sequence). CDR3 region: CASSQKGGGTEAFF. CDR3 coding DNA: TGTGCCAGCAGCCAAAAGGGAGGTGGAACTGAAGCTTTCTTT.

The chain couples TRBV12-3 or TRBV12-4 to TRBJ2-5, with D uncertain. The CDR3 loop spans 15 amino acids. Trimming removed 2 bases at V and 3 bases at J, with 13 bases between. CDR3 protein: CASSLQDLAKETQYF. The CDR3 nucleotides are TGTGCCAGCAGTTTACAGGATTTAGCCAAAGAGACCCAGTACTTC.

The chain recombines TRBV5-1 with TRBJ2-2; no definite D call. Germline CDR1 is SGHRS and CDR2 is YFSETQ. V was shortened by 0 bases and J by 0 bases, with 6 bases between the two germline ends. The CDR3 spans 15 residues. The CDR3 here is CASSLEVANTGELFF. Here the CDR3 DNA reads TGCGCCAGCAGCTTGGAGGTGGCGAACACCGGGGAGCTGTTTTTT.

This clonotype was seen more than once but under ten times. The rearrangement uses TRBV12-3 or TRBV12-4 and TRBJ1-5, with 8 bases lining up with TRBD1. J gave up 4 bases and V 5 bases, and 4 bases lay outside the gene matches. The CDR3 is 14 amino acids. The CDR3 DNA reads TGTGCCAGCAGTGGCGGGACAGGAAATCAGCCCCAGCATTTT. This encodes CASSGGTGNQPQHF.

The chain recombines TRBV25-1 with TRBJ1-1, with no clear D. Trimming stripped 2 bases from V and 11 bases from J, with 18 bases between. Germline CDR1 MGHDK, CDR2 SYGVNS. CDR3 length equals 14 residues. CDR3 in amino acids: CASSEGQRRNKAFF. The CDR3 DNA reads TGTGCCAGCAGTGAAGGTCAACGGCGAAATAAGGCTTTCTTT.

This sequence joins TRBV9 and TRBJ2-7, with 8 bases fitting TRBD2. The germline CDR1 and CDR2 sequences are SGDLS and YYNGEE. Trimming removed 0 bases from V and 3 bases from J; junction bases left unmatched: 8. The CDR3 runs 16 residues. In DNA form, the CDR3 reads TGTGCCAGCAGCGTAGAGGCGAGCGGGAGAATCTACGAGCAGTACTTC. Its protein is CASSVEASGRIYEQYF.

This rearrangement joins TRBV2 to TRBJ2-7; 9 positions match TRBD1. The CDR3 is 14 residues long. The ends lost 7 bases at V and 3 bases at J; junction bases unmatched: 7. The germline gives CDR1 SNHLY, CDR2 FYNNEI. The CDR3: CASNRDRVDYEQYF. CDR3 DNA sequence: TGTGCCAGCAACCGGGACAGGGTGGACTACGAGCAGTACTTC.

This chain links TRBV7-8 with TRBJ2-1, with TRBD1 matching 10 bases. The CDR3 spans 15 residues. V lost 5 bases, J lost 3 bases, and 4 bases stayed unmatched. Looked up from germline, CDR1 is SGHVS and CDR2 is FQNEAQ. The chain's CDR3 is CASSPRTGGYNEQFF. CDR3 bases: TGTGCCAGCAGCCCCCGGACAGGGGGCTACAATGAGCAGTTCTTC.

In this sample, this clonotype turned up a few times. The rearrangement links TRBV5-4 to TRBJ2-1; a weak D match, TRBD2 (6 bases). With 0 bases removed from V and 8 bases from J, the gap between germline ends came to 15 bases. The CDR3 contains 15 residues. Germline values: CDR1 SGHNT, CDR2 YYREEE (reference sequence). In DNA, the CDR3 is TGTGCCAGCAGCTTGGAGGTGCGGGGTATGGATGAGCAGTTCTTC. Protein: CASSLEVRGMDEQFF.

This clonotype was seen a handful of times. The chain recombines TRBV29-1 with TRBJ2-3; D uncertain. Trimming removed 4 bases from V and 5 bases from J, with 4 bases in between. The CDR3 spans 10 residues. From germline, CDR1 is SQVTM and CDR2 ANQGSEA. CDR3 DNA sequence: TGCAGCGTTGGGATAGATACGCAGTATTTT. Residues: CSVGIDTQYF.

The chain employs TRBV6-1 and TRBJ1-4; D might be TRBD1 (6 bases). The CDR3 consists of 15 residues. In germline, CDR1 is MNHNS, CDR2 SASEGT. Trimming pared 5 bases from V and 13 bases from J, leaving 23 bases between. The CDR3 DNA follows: TGTGCCAGCAGTCGAGACTGGACAGATGGAAGCCGACTGTTTTTT. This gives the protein CASSRDWTDGSRLFF.

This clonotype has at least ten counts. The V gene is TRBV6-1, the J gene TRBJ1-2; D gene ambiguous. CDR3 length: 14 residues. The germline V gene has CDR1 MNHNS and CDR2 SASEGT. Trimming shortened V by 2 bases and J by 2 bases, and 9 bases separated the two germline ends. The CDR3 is CASSELTRNYGYTF. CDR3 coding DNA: TGTGCCAGCAGTGAATTGACCCGCAACTATGGCTACACCTTC.

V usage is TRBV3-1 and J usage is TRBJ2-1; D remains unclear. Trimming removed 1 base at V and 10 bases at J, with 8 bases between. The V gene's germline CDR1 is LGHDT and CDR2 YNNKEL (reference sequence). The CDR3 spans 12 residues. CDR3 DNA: TGTGCCAGCAGCCAAGGGGGTACGGAGCAGTTCTTC. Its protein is CASSQGGTEQFF.